Shown below are 32 T cell receptor beta chains from a single sample sequenced in a study of T-cell memory formation after mild COVID-19. TCRdb re-derived calls from the 5' RACE reads in MiXCR, one entry per CDR3 protein. The sample holds under 85,000 distinct CDR3 sequences; 14% are singletons and the top ten take around 29%. Sequenced: PBMCs or a T cell subset sorted from them (not recorded which). The receptors here all came from an adult woman who had mild COVID-19 (a few samples of this study predate the infection). Cell type and time point are not known.

The V and J genes are TRBV2 and TRBJ2-5; D is unclear. The germline V gene encodes CDR1 SNHLY and CDR2 FYNNEI. CDR3 length: 12 amino acids. Trimming left V 6 bases short and J 2 bases short, with 7 bases between. CDR3 in amino acids: CASRTWQETQYF. The DNA of the CDR3 is TGTGCCAGCAGGACCTGGCAAGAGACCCAGTACTTC.

This clonotype came up a few times. CDR3 in amino acids: CASSITPASYEQYF. CDR3 in DNA: TGTGCCAGTAGTATCACCCCGGCTTCCTACGAGCAGTACTTC. The V and J genes are TRBV19 and TRBJ2-7; D ambiguous. V dropped 3 bases and J dropped 1 base, with 10 bases sitting between them. The CDR3 has 14 amino acids. Germline loops: CDR1 LNHDA, CDR2 SQIVND (reference sequence).

The chain recombines TRBV15 with TRBJ2-7, with 9 bases aligning to TRBD2. With 3 bases clipped from V and 4 bases from J, the junction kept 7 bases outside the gene matches. The CDR3 has 15 amino acids. Germline V gene data show CDR1 as LNHNV and CDR2 as YYDKDF (reference sequence). The CDR3 coding sequence is TGTGCCACCAGCAGGAGGCGGGAGGGCCTGTACGAGCAGTACTTC. Its protein is CATSRRREGLYEQYF.

The chain uses TRBV29-1 and TRBJ2-1; a weak D match, TRBD1 (6 bases). Germline values: CDR1 SQVTM, CDR2 ANQGSEA. The CDR3 loop spans 18 amino acids. V lost 1 base to trimming and J lost 5 bases, with 24 bases between them. The CDR3 sequence: CSVEGSRGTSPWNNEQFF. In nucleotides, the CDR3 is TGCAGCGTTGAAGGTTCTCGTGGGACAAGCCCGTGGAACAATGAGCAGTTCTTC.

The chain couples TRBV4-2 to TRBJ1-1; 8 nucleotides agree with TRBD1. Losses at the gene ends were 0 bases for V and 4 bases for J; bases not matched to a gene: 7. In germline, CDR1 is LGHNA, CDR2 YNFKEQ. The CDR3 is made up of 16 amino acids. The CDR3 coding sequence is TGTGCCAGCAGCCAAGATGGACAGGGATGGATCACTGAAGCTTTCTTT. Encoded protein: CASSQDGQGWITEAFF.

The J gene is TRBJ2-7, the V gene TRBV15; 7 bases fit TRBD1. Germline V gene data show CDR1 as LNHNV and CDR2 as YYDKDF (reference sequence). V gave up 4 bases and J gave up 5 bases; unmatched junction bases: 5. The CDR3 is 13 amino acids. The CDR3 sequence is CATSTRQGNEQYF. The CDR3 bases are TGTGCCACCAGCACCAGACAGGGCAACGAGCAGTACTTC.

This chain links TRBV12-3 or TRBV12-4 with TRBJ2-5, with TRBD2 matching over 9 bases. Trimming at V came to 6 bases and at J to 0 bases, leaving 5 bases not matched to a gene. The CDR3 is 15 amino acids. The CDR3 region has the DNA TGTGCCAGCAGATTACTAGCGGGTTACCAAGAGACCCAGTACTTC. Translation: CASRLLAGYQETQYF.

This clonotype was counted a few times. The rearrangement joins TRBV12-3 or TRBV12-4 to TRBJ1-1, with 8 bases that match TRBD1. Trimming cost V 6 bases and J 1 base; bases outside gene matches: 10. This CDR3 spans 16 amino acids. The CDR3 DNA follows: TGTGCCAGCAGCTCTTGGACAGGGTATAAGAACACTGAAGCTTTCTTT. It translates to CASSSWTGYKNTEAFF.

Only a few counts were recorded for this clonotype. This chain connects TRBV12-3 or TRBV12-4 to TRBJ2-1; possible D gene TRBD1, 5 bases. The V end lost 6 bases, the J end lost 12 bases, and 18 bases lay between the germline ends. The CDR3 totals 13 residues. The DNA for the CDR3 is TGTGCCAGCAGCCCCCCAGGGCAGAAGGGGCAGTTCTTC. The encoded protein is CASSPPGQKGQFF.

V usage is TRBV20-1 and J usage is TRBJ2-2; 9 bases align to TRBD2. V shed 5 bases, J shed 6 bases, and the junction held 4 bases outside the gene matches. The CDR3 has 13 amino acids. Germline-derived CDR1 and CDR2 are DFQATT and SNEGSKA (reference sequence). CDR3 loop: CSALTSGPGELFF. The DNA for the CDR3 is TGCAGTGCTTTGACTAGCGGCCCCGGGGAGCTGTTTTTT.

This rearrangement joins TRBV15 to TRBJ1-5; no clear D gene. The CDR3 has 14 residues. The ends were cut back, 5 bases at V and 3 bases at J, with 11 bases in the middle. CDR1 and CDR2 (germline): LNHNV, YYDKDF (reference sequence). CDR3: CATSPWANNQPQHF. The DNA for the CDR3 is TGTGCCACCAGCCCCTGGGCTAACAATCAGCCCCAGCATTTT.

The chain couples TRBV24-1 to TRBJ2-2; TRBD2 might be the D (5 bases). The CDR3 is made up of 10 amino acids. The V and J ends lost 9 bases and 8 bases respectively, with 6 bases between them. The germline gives CDR1 KGHDR, CDR2 SFDVKD. Here the CDR3 DNA reads TGTGCCACCGGAGGAGGGGAGCTGTTTTTT. Its translation: CATGGGELFF.

The gene calls are TRBV9 and TRBJ2-1; D is uncertain. Between the trimmed V and J ends, which lost 0 bases and 1 base, there was a span of 14 bases. The CDR3 consists of 17 residues. The germline V gene has CDR1 SGDLS and CDR2 YYNGEE. The chain's CDR3 is CASSVESSTRSYNEQFF. The CDR3 DNA is TGTGCCAGCAGCGTAGAGTCCTCGACCCGGTCCTACAATGAGCAGTTCTTC.

This rearrangement joins TRBV5-1 to TRBJ2-7, with 7 bases identical to TRBD1. The germline CDR1 and CDR2 sequences are SGHRS and YFSETQ. The CDR3 loop spans 15 amino acids. Germline trimming cut 3 bases from V and 3 bases from J; bases unmatched to any gene: 9. CDR3 coding DNA: TGCGCCAGCAGCTCTCCCGGGACAGACCTCTACGAGCAGTACTTC. Translation: CASSSPGTDLYEQYF.

As DNA, the CDR3 is TGTGCCATCACCGGAACAGGGTTGGGGCCCCTCTCTGGGGCCAACGTCCTGACTTTC. Translating gives CAITGTGLGPLSGANVLTF. The V call is TRBV10-3, the J call TRBJ2-6; D might be TRBD1 (6 bases). This CDR3 contains 19 residues. V lost 7 bases and J 0 bases, leaving 22 bases between the germline ends. Germline V gene lookup returns CDR1 ENHRY and CDR2 SYGVKD.

In regard to this clonotype: An end of the junction does not agree with germline; a read error may underlie this. The rearrangement links TRBV11-2 to TRBJ2-3; weak D call: TRBD1 (6 bases). Germline V lookup: CDR1 SGHAT, CDR2 FQNNGV. The CDR3 totals 10 residues. The CDR3 protein is CASSGTFLHF. CDR3 DNA sequence: TGTGCCAGCAGCGGGACATTTCTGCATTTT.

This clonotype was counted between two and nine times. This chain uses TRBV5-5 with TRBJ2-1, with D perhaps being TRBD1 or TRBD2 (5 bases each). This CDR3 contains 15 residues. Trimming stripped 5 bases from V and 2 bases from J, with 14 bases between. Germline CDR1 is SGHKS and CDR2 is YYEKEE (reference sequence). CDR3 sequence (DNA): TGTGCCAGCAGACGGGGACCGGAGACCTACAATGAGCAGTTCTTC. Its translation is CASRRGPETYNEQFF.

This chain links TRBV5-4 with TRBJ2-5; 10 bases agree with TRBD2. The CDR3 loop spans 15 amino acids. CDR1 and CDR2 (germline): SGHNT, YYREEE (reference sequence). The V gene end was trimmed by 4 bases and the J gene end by 2 bases; junction bases not matched to a gene: 5. The CDR3 DNA follows: TGTGCCAGCAGCGTTCTACTAGCGGGGCAAGAGACCCAGTACTTC. Translated: CASSVLLAGQETQYF.

This clonotype appeared a few times. The J gene is TRBJ2-7, the V gene TRBV15; perhaps D is TRBD1 or TRBD2 (6 bases each). The V and J ends lost 0 bases and 5 bases respectively, with 14 bases between them. The CDR3 covers 15 residues. The germline V gene encodes CDR1 LNHNV and CDR2 YYDKDF (reference sequence). CDR3 sequence reads: CATSRERGAQHEQYF. In DNA form, the CDR3 reads TGTGCCACCAGCAGAGAGAGGGGGGCCCAACACGAGCAGTACTTC.

The table lists this clonotype with a few counts. This chain joins TRBV5-6 and TRBJ1-4; possibly TRBD1 for D (6 bases). The CDR3 length is 14 residues. Per the germline V gene, CDR1 is SGHDT and CDR2 is YYEEEE. Trimming cost V 0 bases and J 8 bases, with 11 bases left between them. Written as DNA, the CDR3 is TGTGCCAGCAGCTTGGGTACAGGGAGGGAAAAACTGTTTTTT. Encoded protein: CASSLGTGREKLFF.

The rearrangement uses TRBV20-1 and TRBJ1-4; 8 positions match TRBD1. V shed 6 bases, J shed 8 bases, and the junction held 11 bases outside the gene matches. Germline CDR1 is DFQATT and CDR2 is SNEGSKA (reference sequence). The CDR3 extends over 14 amino acids. The CDR3 spells CSALSDREKEKLFF. The CDR3 DNA sequence: TGCAGTGCCCTGTCGGACAGGGAGAAGGAAAAACTGTTTTTT.

The genes are TRBV29-1 and TRBJ2-1; D is possibly TRBD1 or TRBD2 (5 bases each). V was trimmed by 4 bases and J by 1 base, leaving 11 bases between them. Germline V gene sequence: CDR1 SQVTM, CDR2 ANQGSEA. CDR3 length equals 14 residues. For the CDR3, the DNA is TGCAGCGTTGCGGGACGGGGATCCTACAATGAGCAGTTCTTC. It yields the protein CSVAGRGSYNEQFF.

The chain is built from TRBV29-1 and TRBJ2-5, with D perhaps given as TRBD1 or TRBD2 (5 bases each). The V and J ends lost 6 bases and 4 bases respectively, with 15 bases between them. From germline, CDR1 is SQVTM and CDR2 ANQGSEA. There are 13 residues in the CDR3. CDR3: CSVILGGSETQYF. CDR3 coding DNA: TGCAGCGTCATACTTGGGGGTTCAGAGACCCAGTACTTC.

There are a few counts of this clonotype. The chain links TRBV19 to TRBJ2-1; no definite D call. Trimming pared 6 bases from V and 5 bases from J, leaving 8 bases between. The CDR3 loop spans 12 amino acids. CDR1 LNHDA and CDR2 SQIVND come from the germline V gene (reference sequence). CDR3: CASSLPNNEQFF. The DNA for the CDR3 is TGTGCCAGTAGCCTGCCAAACAATGAGCAGTTCTTC.

Note on this clonotype: Since a much larger clone is just one base distant, this may be a read error. J is TRBJ1-1 and V is TRBV7-6; a possible D gene is TRBD1 (6 bases). From germline, CDR1 is SGHVS and CDR2 FNYEAQ. The CDR3 is 19 residues long. CDR3 residues: CASNLYAGTRLFRGTEAFF. The DNA for the CDR3 is TGTGCCAGCAACTTATATGCCGGGACACGGCTTTTTAGGGGTACTGAAGCTTTCTTT.

The V gene is TRBV20-1, the J gene TRBJ2-3, with D possibly TRBD2 on 6 matching bases. Trimming removed 0 bases at V and 4 bases at J, with 17 bases between. The CDR3 consists of 16 residues. Germline CDR1 is DFQATT and CDR2 is SNEGSKA (reference sequence). The CDR3 DNA follows: TGCAGTGCTAGAGACCTTCTAGCGCCCGGCCCAGATACGCAGTATTTT. It encodes CSARDLLAPGPDTQYF.

This clonotype was seen more than once but under ten times. This chain joins TRBV10-2 and TRBJ2-7, with 11 bases identical to TRBD1. The ends lost 4 bases at V and 3 bases at J; junction bases unmatched: 5. The CDR3 runs to 15 residues. The germline gives CDR1 WSHSY, CDR2 SAAADI. CDR3 nucleotide sequence: TGCGCCAGCAGTGGGCCGGGACAGGGGGACTACGAGCAGTACTTC. Translated, it gives CASSGPGQGDYEQYF.

The rearrangement joins TRBV7-9 to TRBJ1-1; possibly TRBD1 for D (5 bases). This CDR3 is built from 17 residues. CDR1 and CDR2 (germline): SEHNR, FQNEAQ (reference sequence). V was shortened by 0 bases and J by 3 bases, with 17 bases between the two germline ends. The CDR3 loop is CASSLAKAGPKDTEAFF. In DNA form, the CDR3 reads TGTGCCAGCAGCTTAGCAAAGGCAGGGCCGAAAGACACTGAAGCTTTCTTT.

A few counts support this clonotype. The rearrangement joins TRBV7-9 to TRBJ1-2, with 9 bases aligning to TRBD1. CDR1 is SEHNR, CDR2 FQNEAQ, per germline (reference sequence). J was trimmed by 7 bases and V by 4 bases; bases with no gene match: 7. The CDR3 loop spans 14 amino acids. The CDR3 loop reads CASSSQGALVGYTF. The CDR3 DNA sequence: TGTGCCAGCAGCTCACAGGGGGCTTTGGTTGGCTACACCTTC.

The CDR3 reads CASSPPGQGNEQFF. The CDR3 DNA reads TGCGCCAGCAGCCCGCCCGGCCAGGGGAATGAGCAGTTCTTC. The chain has TRBV4-1 and TRBJ2-1, with D possibly matching TRBD1 (6 bases). CDR3 size: 14 residues. The ends were cut back, 4 bases at V and 7 bases at J, with 14 bases in the middle. Germline CDR1 reads MGHRA; CDR2 reads YSYEKL.

This rearrangement joins TRBV29-1 to TRBJ2-7, with 7 bases that match TRBD2. Germline CDR1 SQVTM, CDR2 ANQGSEA. CDR3 length equals 12 residues. Trimming cost V 6 bases and J 3 bases; bases outside gene matches: 5. CDR3 region: CSVRAGVYEQYF. CDR3 DNA sequence: TGCAGCGTGAGGGCGGGGGTCTACGAGCAGTACTTC.

This clonotype was recorded a few times. The chain is built from TRBV7-9 and TRBJ2-7, with D hard to call. Trimming removed 3 bases from V and 1 base from J, with 7 bases in between. Germline CDR1 is SEHNR and CDR2 is FQNEAQ (reference sequence). The CDR3 consists of 13 residues. Here the CDR3 DNA reads TGTGCCAGCAGCTTTTCCAGTTCCTACGAGCAGTACTTC. Translated, it gives CASSFSSSYEQYF.